This T cell receptor beta chain derives from a study of cytomegalovirus exposure and HLA in healthy donors. The CDR3 is 12 amino acids. The germline gives CDR1 SGHDT, CDR2 YYEEEE. With 4 bases clipped from V and 10 bases from J, the junction kept 4 bases outside the gene matches. Primers for the PCR totalled 60 Vbeta and 13 Jbeta. TCRdb keeps only in-frame clones here, not all; method: immunoSEQ multiplex PCR. Among about 200,000 clones listed, 80% to 90% were seen once. Sequencing was done on a sample of PBMCs. This chain connects TRBV5-6 to TRBJ1-1; 10 bases line up with TRBD1. This TCR was sampled from a man aged 30 to 45 in good health and CMV-seronegative. The CDR3 here is CASSPRTGGAFF. The CDR3 DNA is TGTGCCAGCAGCCCGAGGACAGGGGGAGCTTTCTTT.